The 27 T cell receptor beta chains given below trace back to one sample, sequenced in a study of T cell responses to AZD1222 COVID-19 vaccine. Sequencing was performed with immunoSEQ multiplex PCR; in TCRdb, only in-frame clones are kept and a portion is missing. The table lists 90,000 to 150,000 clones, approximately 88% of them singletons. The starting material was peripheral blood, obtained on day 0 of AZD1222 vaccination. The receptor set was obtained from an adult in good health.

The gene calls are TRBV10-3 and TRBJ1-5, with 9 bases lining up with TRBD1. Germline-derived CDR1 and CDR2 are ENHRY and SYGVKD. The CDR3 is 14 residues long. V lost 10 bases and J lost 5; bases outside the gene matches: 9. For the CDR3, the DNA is TGTGCCACAGGCCCGGGACAGGGCGATCAGCCCCAGCATTTT. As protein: CATGPGQGDQPQHF.

The CDR3 reads CASSTSGGLTGNTIYF. CDR3 DNA sequence: TGTGCCAGCTCAACCTCAGGGGGTCTAACTGGAAACACCATATATTTT. The gene calls are TRBV18 and TRBJ1-3, with TRBD1 matching 7 bases. V was pared by 5 bases and J by 2 bases, with 9 bases of the junction left unmatched. The CDR3 extends over 16 amino acids. Germline V lookup: CDR1 KGHSH, CDR2 LQKENI. Using reference TRBV18 and TRBJ1-3 for the parts outside the CDR3, the full variable domain is NAGVMQNPRHLVRRRGQEARLRCSPMKGHSHVYWYRQLPEEGLKFMVYLQKENIIDESGMPKERFSAEFPKEGPSILRIQQVVRGDSAAYFCASSTSGGLTGNTIYFGEGSWLTVV.

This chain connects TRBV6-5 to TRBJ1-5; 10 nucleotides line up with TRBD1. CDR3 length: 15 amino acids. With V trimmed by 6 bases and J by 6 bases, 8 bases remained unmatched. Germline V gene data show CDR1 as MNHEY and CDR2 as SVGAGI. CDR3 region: CASSQGTGVSQPQHF. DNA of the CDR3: TGTGCCAGCAGCCAAGGGACAGGGGTGAGTCAGCCCCAGCATTTT.

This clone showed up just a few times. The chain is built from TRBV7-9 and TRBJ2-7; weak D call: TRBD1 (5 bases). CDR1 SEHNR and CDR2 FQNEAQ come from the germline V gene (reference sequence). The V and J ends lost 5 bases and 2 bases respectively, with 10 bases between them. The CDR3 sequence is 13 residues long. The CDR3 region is CASSTSGTYEQYF. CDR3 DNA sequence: TGTGCCAGCAGCACCTCAGGGACCTACGAGCAGTACTTC.

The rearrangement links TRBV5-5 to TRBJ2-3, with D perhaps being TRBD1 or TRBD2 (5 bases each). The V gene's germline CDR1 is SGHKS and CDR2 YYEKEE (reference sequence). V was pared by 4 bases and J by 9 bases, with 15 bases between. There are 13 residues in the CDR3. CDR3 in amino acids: CASSRPGRETQYF. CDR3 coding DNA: TGTGCCAGCAGCCGGCCGGGACGCGAAACGCAGTATTTT. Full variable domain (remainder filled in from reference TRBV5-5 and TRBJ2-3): DAGVTQSPTHLIKTRGQQVTLRCSPISGHKSVSWYQQVLGQGPQFIFQYYEKEERGRGNFPDRFSARQFPNYSSELNVNALLLGDSALYLCASSRPGRETQYFGPGTRLTVL.

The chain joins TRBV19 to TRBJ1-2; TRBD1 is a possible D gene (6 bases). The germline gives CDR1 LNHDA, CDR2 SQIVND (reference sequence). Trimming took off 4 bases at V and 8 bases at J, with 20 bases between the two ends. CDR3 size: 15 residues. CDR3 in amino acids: CASSTGTSFSEGYTF. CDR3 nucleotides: TGTGCCAGTAGTACCGGGACATCCTTTTCGGAGGGCTACACCTTC.

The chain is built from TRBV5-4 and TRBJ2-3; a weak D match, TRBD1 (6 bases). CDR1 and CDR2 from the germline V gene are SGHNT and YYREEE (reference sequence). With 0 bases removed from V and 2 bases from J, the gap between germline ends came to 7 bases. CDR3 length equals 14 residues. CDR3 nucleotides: TGTGCCAGCAGCTTGGGACAGGACACAGATACGCAGTATTTT. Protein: CASSLGQDTDTQYF.

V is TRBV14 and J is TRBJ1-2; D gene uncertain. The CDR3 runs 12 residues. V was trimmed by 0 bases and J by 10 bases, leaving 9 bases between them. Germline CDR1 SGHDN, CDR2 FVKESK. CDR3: CASSQEPQIYTF. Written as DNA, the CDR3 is TGTGCCAGCAGCCAAGAACCTCAGATCTACACCTTC.

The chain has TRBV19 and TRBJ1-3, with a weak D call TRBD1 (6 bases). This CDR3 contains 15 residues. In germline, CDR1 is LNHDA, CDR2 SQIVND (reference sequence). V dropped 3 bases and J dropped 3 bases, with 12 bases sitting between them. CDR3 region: CASSIITGSGNTIYF. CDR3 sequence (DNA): TGTGCCAGTAGTATTATTACAGGGAGTGGAAACACCATATATTTT. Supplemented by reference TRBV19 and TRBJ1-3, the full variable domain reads DGGITQSPKYLFRKEGQNVTLSCEQNLNHDAMYWYRQDPGQGLRLIYYSQIVNDFQKGDIAEGYSVSREKKESFPLTVTSAQKNPTAFYLCASSIITGSGNTIYFGEGSWLTVV.

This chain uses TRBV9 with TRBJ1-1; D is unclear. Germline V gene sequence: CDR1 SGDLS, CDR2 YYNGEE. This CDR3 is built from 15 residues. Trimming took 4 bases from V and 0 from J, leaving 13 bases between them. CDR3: CASSSHIAMNTEAFF. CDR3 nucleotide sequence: TGTGCCAGCAGCTCCCATATAGCGATGAACACTGAAGCTTTCTTT.

The CDR3 loop is CASSIGRSTYEQYF. The CDR3 DNA reads as TGTGCCAGTAGTATCGGGCGATCAACCTACGAGCAGTACTTC. The chain uses TRBV19 and TRBJ2-7, with unresolved D. The germline CDR1 and CDR2 sequences are LNHDA and SQIVND (reference sequence). Trimming shortened V by 3 bases and J by 2 bases, and 11 bases separated the two germline ends. The CDR3 extends over 14 amino acids.

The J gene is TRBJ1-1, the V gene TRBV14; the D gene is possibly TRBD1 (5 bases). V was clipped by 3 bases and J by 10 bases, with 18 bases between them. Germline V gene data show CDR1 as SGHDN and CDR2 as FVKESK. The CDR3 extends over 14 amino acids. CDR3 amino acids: CASSQGPPAGPAFF. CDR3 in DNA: TGTGCCAGCAGCCAGGGACCCCCGGCCGGGCCAGCTTTCTTT.

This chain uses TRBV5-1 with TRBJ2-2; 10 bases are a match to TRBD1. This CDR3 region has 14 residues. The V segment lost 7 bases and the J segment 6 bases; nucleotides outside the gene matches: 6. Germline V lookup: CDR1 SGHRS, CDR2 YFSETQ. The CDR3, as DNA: TGCGCCAGCCTCCTGGGACAGGGGCCCGGGGAGCTGTTTTTT. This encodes CASLLGQGPGELFF.

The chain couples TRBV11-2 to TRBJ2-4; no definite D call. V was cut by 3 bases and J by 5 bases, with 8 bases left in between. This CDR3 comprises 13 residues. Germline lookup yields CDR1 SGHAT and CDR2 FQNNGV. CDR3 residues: CASSFGDQNIQYF. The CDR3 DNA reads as TGTGCCAGCAGCTTCGGAGACCAAAACATTCAGTACTTC. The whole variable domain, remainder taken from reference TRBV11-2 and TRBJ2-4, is EAGVAQSPRYKIIEKRQSVAFWCNPISGHATLYWYQQILGQGPKLLIQFQNNGVVDDSQLPKDRFSAERLKGVDSTLKIQPAKLEDSAVYLCASSFGDQNIQYFGAGTRLSVL.

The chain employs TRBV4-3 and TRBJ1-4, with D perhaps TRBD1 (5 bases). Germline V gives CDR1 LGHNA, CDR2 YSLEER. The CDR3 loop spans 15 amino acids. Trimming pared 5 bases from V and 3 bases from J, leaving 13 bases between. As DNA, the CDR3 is TGCGCCAGCAGCGTACTGCTAGGGGCTAATGAAAAACTGTTTTTT. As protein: CASSVLLGANEKLFF.

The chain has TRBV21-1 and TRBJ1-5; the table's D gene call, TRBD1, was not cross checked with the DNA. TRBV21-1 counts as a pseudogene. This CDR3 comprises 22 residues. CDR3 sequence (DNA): TGTGCCAGCAGCACAGACAGGGTTCCCGGGCTGGTTTTGGTGAATGGCAATCAGCCCCAGCATTTT. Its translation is CASSTDRVPGLVLVNGNQPQHF.

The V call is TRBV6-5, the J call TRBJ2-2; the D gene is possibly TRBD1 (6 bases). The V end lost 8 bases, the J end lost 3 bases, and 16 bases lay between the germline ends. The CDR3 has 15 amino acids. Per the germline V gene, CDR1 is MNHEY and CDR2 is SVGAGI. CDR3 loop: CASGNLQGYTGELFF. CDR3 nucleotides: TGTGCCAGCGGTAATTTACAGGGTTACACCGGGGAGCTGTTTTTT.

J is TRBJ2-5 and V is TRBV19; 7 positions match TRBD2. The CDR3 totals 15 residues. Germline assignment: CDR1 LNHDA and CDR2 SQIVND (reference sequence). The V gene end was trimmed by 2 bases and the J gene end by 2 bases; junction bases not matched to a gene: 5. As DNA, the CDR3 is TGTGCCAGTAGTATATTTGTGCGGGGGCAAGAGACCCAGTACTTC. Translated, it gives CASSIFVRGQETQYF. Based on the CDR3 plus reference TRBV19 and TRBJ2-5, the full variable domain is DGGITQSPKYLFRKEGQNVTLSCEQNLNHDAMYWYRQDPGQGLRLIYYSQIVNDFQKGDIAEGYSVSREKKESFPLTVTSAQKNPTAFYLCASSIFVRGQETQYFGPGTRLLVL.

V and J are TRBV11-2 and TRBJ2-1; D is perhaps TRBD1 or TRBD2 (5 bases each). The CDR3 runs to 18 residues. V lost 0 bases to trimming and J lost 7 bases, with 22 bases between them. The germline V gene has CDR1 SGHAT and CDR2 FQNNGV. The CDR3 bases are TGTGCCAGCAGCTTAGATGGGGCAGGGCGCCAATGGAGGAATGAGCAGTTCTTC. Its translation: CASSLDGAGRQWRNEQFF. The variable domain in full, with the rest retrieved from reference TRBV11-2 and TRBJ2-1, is EAGVAQSPRYKIIEKRQSVAFWCNPISGHATLYWYQQILGQGPKLLIQFQNNGVVDDSQLPKDRFSAERLKGVDSTLKIQPAKLEDSAVYLCASSLDGAGRQWRNEQFFGPGTRLTVL.

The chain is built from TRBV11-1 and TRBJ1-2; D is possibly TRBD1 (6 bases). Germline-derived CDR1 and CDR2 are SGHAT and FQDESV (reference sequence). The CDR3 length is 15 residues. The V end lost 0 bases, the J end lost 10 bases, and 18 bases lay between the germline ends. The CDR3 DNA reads TGTGCCAGCAGCTTAGCGCCAGGGGTAGATCGTACCTACACCTTC. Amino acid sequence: CASSLAPGVDRTYTF.

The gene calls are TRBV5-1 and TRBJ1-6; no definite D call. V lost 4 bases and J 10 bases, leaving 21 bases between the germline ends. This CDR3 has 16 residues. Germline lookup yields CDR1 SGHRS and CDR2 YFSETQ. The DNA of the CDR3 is TGCGCCAGCAGCCCCAACGACCGGCGGGGTGGATCACCCCTCCACTTT. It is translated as CASSPNDRRGGSPLHF.

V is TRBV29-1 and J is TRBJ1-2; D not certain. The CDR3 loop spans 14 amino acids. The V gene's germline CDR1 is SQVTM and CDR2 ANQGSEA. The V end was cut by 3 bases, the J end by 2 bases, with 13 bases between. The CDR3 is CSVDKGSQNYGYTF. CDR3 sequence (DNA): TGCAGCGTTGATAAGGGCAGTCAGAACTATGGCTACACCTTC.

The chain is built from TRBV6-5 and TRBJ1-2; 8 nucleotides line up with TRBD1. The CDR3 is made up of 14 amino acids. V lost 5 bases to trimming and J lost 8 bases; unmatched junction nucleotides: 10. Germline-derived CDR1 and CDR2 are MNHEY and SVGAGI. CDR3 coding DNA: TGTGCCAGCAGTAATTTGGACAGGGCACGAGGCTACACCTTC. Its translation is CASSNLDRARGYTF.

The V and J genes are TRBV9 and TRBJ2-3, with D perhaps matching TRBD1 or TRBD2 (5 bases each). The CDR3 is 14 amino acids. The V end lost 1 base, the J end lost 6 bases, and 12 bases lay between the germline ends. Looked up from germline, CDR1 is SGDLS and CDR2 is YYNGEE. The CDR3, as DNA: TGTGCCAGCAGCGTACAGAGGGGCCGCGATACGCAGTATTTT. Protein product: CASSVQRGRDTQYF.

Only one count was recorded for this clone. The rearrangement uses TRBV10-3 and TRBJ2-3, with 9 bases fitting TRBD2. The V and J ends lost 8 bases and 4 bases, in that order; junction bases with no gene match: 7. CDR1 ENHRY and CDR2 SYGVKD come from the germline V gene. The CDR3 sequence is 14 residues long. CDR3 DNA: TGTGCCATCGCGACGGGCGGGGGGGCAGATACGCAGTATTTT. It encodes CAIATGGGADTQYF.

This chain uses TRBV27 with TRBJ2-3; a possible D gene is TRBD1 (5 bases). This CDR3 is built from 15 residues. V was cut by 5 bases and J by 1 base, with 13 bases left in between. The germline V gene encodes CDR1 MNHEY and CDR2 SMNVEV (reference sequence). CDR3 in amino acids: CASSTATGRTDTQYF. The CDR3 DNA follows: TGTGCCAGCAGTACGGCAACAGGCCGCACAGATACGCAGTATTTT.

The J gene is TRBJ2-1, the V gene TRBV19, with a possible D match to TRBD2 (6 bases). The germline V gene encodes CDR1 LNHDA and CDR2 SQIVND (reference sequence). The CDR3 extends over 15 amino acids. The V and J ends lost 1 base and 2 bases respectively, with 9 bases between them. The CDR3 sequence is CASSIVAGPYNEQFF. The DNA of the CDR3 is TGTGCCAGTAGTATAGTGGCGGGACCCTACAATGAGCAGTTCTTC.